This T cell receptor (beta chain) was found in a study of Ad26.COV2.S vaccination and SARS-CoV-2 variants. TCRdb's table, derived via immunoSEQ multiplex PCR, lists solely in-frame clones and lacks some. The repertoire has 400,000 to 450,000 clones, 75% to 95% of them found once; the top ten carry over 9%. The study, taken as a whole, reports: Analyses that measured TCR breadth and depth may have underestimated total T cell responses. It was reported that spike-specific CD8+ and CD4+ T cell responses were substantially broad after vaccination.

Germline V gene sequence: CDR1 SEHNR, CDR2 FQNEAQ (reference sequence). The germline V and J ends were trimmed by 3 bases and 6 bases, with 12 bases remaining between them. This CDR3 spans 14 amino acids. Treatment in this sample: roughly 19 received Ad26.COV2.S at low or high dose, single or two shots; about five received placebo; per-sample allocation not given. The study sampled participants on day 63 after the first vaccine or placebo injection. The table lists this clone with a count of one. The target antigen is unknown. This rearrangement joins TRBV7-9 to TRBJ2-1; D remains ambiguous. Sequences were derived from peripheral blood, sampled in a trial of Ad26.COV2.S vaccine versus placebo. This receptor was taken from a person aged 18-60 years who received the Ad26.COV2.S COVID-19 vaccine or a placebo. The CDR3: CASSFSPTTNEQFF. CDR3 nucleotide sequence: TGTGCCAGCAGCTTTTCCCCGACGACCAATGAGCAGTTCTTC.